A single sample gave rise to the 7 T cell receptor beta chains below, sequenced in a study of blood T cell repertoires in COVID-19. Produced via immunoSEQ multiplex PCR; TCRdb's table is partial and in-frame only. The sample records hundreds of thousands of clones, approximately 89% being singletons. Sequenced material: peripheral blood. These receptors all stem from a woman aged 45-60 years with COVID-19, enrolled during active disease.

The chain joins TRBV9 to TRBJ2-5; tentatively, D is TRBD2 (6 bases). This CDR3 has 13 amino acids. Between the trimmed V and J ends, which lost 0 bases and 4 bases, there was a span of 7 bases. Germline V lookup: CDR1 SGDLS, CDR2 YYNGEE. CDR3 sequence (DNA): TGTGCCAGCAGCGTAGCCGGGGGAGAGACCCAGTACTTC. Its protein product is CASSVAGGETQYF.

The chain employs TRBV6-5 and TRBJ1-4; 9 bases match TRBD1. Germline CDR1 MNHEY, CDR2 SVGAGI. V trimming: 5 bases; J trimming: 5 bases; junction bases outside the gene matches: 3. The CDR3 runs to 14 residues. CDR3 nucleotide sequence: TGTGCCAGCAGTCCCGGGACAGGGAATGAAAAACTGTTTTTT. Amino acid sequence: CASSPGTGNEKLFF.

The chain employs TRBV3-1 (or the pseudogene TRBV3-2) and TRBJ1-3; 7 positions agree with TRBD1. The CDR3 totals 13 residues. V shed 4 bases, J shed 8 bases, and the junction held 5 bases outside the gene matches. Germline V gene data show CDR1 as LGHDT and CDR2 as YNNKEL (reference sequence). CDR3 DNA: TGTGCCAGCAGCCCGGACAGGAGGTACACCATATATTTT. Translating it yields CASSPDRRYTIYF.

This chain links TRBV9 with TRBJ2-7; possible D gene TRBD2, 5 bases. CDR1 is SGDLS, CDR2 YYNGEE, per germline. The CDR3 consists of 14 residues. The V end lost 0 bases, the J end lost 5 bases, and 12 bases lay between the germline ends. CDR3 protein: CASSVEGTSDEQYF. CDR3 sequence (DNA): TGTGCCAGCAGCGTAGAGGGTACTAGTGACGAGCAGTACTTC.

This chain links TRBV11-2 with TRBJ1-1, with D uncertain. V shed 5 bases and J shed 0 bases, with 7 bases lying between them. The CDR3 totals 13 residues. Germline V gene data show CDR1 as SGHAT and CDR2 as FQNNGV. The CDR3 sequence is CASSPGLNTEAFF. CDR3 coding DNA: TGTGCCAGCAGCCCGGGATTGAACACTGAAGCTTTCTTT.

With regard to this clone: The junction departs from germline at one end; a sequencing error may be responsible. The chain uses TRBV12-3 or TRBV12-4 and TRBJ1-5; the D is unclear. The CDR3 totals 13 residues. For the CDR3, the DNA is TGTGCCAACAGTTTATCGGGTTATCAGCCCCAGCATTTT. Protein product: CANSLSGYQPQHF.

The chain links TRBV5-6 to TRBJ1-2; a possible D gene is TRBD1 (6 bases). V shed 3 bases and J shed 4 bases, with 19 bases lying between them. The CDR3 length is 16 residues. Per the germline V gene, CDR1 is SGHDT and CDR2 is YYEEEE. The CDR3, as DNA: TGTGCCAGCAGCTCTATCGTCAGGGGCCGTGGCTATGGCTACACCTTC. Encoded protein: CASSSIVRGRGYGYTF.